The present T cell receptor (beta chain) was sequenced within a study of blood T cell repertoires in COVID-19. Germline-derived CDR1 and CDR2 are SGHTA and FQGNSA. This CDR3 has 14 residues. The V gene lost 1 base and the J gene lost 5 bases, with 11 bases spanning the gap. Libraries were prepared by immunoSEQ multiplex PCR; TCRdb keeps only in-frame clonotypes and omits some of them. The table lists about 87,000 clones, about 79% of them singletons. The clonotype was recovered from a woman between 50 and 59 years old with acute or convalescent COVID-19. Sequenced input: peripheral blood. This chain links TRBV7-2 with TRBJ1-1; a possible D gene is TRBD1 (5 bases). The CDR3, as DNA: TGTGCCAGCAGCTTAGAGGCCAGGGATACTGAAGCTTTCTTT. It is translated as CASSLEARDTEAFF.